This T cell receptor beta chain comes out of a study of blood T cell repertoires in COVID-19. V lost 7 bases and J lost 2, with 10 bases in between. Germline V gene lookup returns CDR1 SNHLY and CDR2 FYNNEI. The CDR3 totals 13 residues. Libraries were prepared by immunoSEQ multiplex PCR; TCRdb keeps only in-frame clonotypes and omits some of them. The sample has around 80,000 clones; around 80% are singletons. Material: peripheral blood. The sequence derives from a man aged 45-65 years with COVID-19, enrolled during active disease. V usage is TRBV2 and J usage is TRBJ2-3, with D possibly TRBD2 on 6 matching bases. The CDR3 DNA is TGTGCCAGCACTCGGGGGTCCACAGATACGCAGTATTTT. Translation gives CASTRGSTDTQYF.